This note documents a single TCR beta chain sequence. Its antigen is still unknown. There are no base qualities to consult, and no much larger clone falls within one base. This specimen comes from a study of blood T cell repertoires in COVID-19 (dated by TCRdb to the early 2020s). With respect to the entire study: Collaborator samples came from the United States, Italy and Spain and covered acute and convalescent phases of COVID-19. The repertoires were made available in a free public database intended to serve as a resource for research on the immune response to SARS-CoV-2. Where available, HLA class I and class II types were taken from metadata supplied by the sample provider and were not determined by assay-based typing. Nearly every sample came with metadata listing a de-identified subject ID, COVID-19 status, age in years and sex. Deeply sampled blood TCRbeta repertoires from subjects exposed to, actively infected with, or recovered from COVID-19 were included in the dataset. The material from the prospective study consisted of cDNA or gDNA derived from T cells, B-cell-depleted T cells, or PBMCs. The samples were drawn from two sources: the first 160 participants of the ongoing ImmuneRACE study, and 1,200 or so subjects contributed by 6 global collaborators.

General findings and caveats noted by the study authors: The quantity of clinical and demographic metadata differed by source and by participant and was supplied without curation.

One collaborating source in Seattle enrolled patients while the patients were actively infected and followed the patients over time throughout the course of disease. Whole blood was collected in K2EDTA tubes by collaborating institutions according to the institutions' own protocols. For TCRbeta analysis, collaborators shipped samples as frozen whole blood, isolated PBMCs, or DNA extracted from either of those sample types. CDR1 is given as SGHNT and CDR2 as YENEEA, both from the germline V gene. Spanning cysteine to phenylalanine, the CDR3 consists of 14 amino acids. Only the CDR3 DNA is retained, 42 bases long and in frame from the first base. Relative to germline, V is 5 bases shorter and J is 4 bases shorter, with 14 bases between their ends. TCRbeta CDR3 regions were amplified from genomic DNA using the immunoSEQ Assay, a bias-controlled multiplex PCR. Per the source publication's procedure: Within the assay, amplification of reference gene primers was used to estimate how many nucleated cells each sample contained. Sequence reads were collapsed and filtered to measure the absolute abundance of every unique TCRbeta CDR3 rearrangement. For each sample, productive Simpson clonality was calculated by taking the square root of Simpson's diversity index across productive rearrangements. What TCRdb holds here is the immuneACCESS table cut down to in-frame rearrangements. Part of the clones is not present; checked against another copy, under half of the missing clones reflect an unresolved V gene, and the others are unexplained. V and J calls and clone size are as listed in that table; D and trimming were resolved from the DNA. This sample gives roughly 340,000 clones in total; around 87% of them show up just once. Jointly, the top ten make up roughly 6% of the sample.

This sequence originates from a woman aged 45-60 years with COVID-19, enrolled during active disease. The V and J segments used are TRBV11-3 and TRBJ2-5, and TRBD2 may be the D gene, going by 7 matching bases. Sample: peripheral blood. In nucleotide form, the sequence is TGTGCCAGCAGCCAAGGGGGGGTTGGAGAGACCCAGTACTTC. Translated, this is CASSQGGVGETQYF.